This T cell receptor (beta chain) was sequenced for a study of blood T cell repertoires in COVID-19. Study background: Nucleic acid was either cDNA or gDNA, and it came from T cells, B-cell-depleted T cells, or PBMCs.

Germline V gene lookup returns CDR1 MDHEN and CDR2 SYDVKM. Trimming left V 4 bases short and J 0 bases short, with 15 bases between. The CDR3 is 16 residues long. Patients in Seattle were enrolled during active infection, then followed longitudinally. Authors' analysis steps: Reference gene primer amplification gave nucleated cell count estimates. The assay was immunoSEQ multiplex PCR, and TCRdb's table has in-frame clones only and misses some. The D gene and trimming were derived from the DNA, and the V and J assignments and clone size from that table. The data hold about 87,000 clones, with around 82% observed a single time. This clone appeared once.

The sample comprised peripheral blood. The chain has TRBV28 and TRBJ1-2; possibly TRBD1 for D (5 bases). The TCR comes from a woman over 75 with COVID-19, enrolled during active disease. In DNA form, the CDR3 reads TGTGCCAGCAGTTCCGTACCAGGGATTTCTAACTATGGCTACACCTTC. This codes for CASSSVPGISNYGYTF.